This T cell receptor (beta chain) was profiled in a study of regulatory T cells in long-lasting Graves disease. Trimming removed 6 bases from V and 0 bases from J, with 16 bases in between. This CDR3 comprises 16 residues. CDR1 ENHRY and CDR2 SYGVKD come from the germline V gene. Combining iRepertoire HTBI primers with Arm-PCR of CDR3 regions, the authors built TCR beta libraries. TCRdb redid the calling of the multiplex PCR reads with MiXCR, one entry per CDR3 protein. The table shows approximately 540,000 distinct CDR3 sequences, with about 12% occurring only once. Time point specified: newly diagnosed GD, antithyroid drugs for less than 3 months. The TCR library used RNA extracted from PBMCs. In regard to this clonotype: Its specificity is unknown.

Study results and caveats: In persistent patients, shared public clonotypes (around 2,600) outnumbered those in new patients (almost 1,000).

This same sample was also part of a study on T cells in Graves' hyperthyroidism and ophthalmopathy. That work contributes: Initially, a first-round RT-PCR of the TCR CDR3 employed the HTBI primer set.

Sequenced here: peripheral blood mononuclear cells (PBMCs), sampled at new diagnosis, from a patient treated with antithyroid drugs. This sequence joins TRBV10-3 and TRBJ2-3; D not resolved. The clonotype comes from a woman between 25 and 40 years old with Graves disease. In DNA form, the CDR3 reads TGTGCCATCAGCCCTGGACGGCCTCAGAGCACAGATACGCAGTATTTT. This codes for CAISPGRPQSTDTQYF.